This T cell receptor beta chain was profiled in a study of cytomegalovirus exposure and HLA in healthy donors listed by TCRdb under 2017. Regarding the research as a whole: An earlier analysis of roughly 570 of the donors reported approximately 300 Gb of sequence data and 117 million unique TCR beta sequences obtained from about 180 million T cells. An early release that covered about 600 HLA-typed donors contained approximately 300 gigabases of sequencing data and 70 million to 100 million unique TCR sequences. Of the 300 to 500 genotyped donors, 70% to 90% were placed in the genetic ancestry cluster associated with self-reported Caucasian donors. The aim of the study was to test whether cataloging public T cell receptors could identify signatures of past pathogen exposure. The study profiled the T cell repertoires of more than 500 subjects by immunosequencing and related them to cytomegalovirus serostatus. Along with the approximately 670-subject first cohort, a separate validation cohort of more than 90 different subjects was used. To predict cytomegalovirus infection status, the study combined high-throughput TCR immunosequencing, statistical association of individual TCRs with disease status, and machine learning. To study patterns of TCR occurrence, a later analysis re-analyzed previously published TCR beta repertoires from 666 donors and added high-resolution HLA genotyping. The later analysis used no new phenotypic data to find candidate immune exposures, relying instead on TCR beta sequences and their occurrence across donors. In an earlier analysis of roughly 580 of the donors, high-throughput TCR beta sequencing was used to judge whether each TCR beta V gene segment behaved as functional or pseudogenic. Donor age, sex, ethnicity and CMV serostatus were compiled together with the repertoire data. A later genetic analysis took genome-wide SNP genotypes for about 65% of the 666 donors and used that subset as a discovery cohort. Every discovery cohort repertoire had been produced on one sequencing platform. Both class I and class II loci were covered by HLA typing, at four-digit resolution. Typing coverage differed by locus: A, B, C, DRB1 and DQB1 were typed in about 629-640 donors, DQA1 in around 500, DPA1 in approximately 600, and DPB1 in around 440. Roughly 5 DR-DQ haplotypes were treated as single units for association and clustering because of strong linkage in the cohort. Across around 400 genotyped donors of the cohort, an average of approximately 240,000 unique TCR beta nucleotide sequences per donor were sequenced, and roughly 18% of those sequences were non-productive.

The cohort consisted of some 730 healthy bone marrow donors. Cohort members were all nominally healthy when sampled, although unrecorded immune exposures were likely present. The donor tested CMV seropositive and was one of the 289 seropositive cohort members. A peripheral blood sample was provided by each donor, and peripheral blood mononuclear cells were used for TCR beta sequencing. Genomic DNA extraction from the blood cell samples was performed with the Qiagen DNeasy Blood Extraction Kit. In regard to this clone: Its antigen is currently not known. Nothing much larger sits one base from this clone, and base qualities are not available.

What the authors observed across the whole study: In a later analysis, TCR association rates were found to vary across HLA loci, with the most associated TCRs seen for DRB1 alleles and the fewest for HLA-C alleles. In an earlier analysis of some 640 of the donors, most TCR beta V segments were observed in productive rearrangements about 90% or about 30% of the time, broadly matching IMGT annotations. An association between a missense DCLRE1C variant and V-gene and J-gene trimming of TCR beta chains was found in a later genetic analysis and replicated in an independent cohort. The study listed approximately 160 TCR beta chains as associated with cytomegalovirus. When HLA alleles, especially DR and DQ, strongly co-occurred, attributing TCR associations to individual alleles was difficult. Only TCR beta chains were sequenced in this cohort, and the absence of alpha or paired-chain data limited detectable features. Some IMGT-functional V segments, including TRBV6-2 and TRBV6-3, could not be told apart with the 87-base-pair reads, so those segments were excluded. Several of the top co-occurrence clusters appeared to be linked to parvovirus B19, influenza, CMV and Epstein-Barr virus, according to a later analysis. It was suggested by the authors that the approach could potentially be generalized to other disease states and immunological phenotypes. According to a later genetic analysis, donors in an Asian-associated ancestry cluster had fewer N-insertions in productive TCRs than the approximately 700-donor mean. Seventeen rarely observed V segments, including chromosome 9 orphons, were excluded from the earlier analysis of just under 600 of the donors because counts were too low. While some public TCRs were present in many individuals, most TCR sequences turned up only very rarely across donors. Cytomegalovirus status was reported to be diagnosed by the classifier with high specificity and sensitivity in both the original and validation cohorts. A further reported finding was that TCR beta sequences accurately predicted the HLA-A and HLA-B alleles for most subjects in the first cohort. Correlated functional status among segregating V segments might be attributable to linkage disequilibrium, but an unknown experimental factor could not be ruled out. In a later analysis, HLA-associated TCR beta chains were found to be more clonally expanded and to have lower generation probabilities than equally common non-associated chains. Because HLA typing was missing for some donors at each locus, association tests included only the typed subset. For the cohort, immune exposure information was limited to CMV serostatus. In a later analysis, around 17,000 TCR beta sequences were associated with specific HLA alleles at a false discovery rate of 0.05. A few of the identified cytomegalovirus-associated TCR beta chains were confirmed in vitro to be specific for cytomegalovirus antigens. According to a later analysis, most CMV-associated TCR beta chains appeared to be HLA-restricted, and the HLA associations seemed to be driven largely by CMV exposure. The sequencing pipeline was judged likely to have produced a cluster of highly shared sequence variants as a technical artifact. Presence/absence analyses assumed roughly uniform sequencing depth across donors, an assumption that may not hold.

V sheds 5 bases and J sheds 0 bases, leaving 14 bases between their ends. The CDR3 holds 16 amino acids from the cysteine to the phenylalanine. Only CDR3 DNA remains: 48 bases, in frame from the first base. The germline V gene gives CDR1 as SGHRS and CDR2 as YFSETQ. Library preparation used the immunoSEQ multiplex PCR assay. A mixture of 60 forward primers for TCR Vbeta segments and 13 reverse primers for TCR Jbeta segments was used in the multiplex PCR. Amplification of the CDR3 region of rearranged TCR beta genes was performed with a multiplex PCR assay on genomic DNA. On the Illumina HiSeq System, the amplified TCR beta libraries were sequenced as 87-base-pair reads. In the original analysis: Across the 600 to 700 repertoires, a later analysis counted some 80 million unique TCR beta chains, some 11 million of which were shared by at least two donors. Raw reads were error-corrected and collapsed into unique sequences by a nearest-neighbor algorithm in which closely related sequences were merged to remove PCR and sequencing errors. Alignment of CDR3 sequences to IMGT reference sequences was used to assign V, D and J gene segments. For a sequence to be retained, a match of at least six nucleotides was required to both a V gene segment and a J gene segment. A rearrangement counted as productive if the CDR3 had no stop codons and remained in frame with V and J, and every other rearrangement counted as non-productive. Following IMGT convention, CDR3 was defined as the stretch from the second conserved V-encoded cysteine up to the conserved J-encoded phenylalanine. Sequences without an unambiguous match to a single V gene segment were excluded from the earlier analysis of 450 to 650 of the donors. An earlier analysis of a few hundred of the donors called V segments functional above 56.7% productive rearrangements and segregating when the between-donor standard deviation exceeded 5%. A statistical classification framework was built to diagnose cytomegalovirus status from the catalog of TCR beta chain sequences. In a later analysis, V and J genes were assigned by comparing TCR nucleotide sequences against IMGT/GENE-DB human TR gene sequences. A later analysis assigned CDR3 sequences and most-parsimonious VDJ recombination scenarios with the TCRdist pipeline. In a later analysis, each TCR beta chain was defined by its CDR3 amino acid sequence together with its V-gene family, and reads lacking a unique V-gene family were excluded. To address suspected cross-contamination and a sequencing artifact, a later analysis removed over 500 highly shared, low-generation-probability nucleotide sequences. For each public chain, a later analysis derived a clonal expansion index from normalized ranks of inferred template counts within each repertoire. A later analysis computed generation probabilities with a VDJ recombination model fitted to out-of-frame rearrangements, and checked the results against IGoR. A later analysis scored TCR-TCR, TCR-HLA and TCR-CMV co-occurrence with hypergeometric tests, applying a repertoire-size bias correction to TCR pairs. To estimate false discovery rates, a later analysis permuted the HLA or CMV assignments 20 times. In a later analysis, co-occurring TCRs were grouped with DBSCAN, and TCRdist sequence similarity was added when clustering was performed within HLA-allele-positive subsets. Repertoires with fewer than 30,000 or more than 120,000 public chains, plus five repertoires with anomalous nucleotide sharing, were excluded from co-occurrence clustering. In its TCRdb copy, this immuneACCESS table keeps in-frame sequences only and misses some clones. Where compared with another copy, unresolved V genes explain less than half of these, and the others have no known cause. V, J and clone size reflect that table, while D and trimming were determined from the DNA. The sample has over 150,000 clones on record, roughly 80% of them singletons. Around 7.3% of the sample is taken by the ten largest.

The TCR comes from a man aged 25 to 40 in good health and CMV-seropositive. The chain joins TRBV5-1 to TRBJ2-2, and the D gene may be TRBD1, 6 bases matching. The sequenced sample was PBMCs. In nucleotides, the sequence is TGCGCCAGCAGACCTCCGGGACAAGCGAACACCGGGGAGCTGTTTTTT. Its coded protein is CASRPPGQANTGELFF. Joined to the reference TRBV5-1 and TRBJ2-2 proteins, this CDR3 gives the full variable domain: KAGVTQTPRYLIKTRGQQVTLSCSPISGHRSVSWYQQTPGQGLQFLFEYFSETQRNKGNFPGRFSGRQFSNSRSEMNVSTLELGDSALYLCASRPPGQANTGELFFGEGSRLTVL.